This T cell receptor (beta chain) appears in the sequencing data of a study of blood T cell repertoires in COVID-19. Seattle's enrolled individuals joined amid active infection and were then monitored longitudinally. Per the germline V gene, CDR1 is MDHEN and CDR2 is SYDVKM. The CDR3 is 15 residues long. V lost 5 bases and J 0 bases, leaving 11 bases between the germline ends. As processed by the authors: It was from reference gene primer amplification that nucleated cell counts were estimated. Clones were sequenced by immunoSEQ multiplex PCR, and TCRdb holds only the in-frame ones, with some missing. V, J and clone size were drawn from that table, and D and trimming were deduced from the DNA. Of 390,000 or so clones detected, over 75% appear once; the ten largest clones hold 8.5% to 12%.

Material for sequencing was peripheral blood. The sequence derives from a woman aged 25 to 39 with COVID-19, enrolled during active disease. The chain carries TRBV28 and TRBJ2-1; D is unclear. The CDR3 region has the DNA TGTGCCAGCAGTCCTCCCGGTTTCTCCTACAATGAGCAGTTCTTC. Its protein product is CASSPPGFSYNEQFF.